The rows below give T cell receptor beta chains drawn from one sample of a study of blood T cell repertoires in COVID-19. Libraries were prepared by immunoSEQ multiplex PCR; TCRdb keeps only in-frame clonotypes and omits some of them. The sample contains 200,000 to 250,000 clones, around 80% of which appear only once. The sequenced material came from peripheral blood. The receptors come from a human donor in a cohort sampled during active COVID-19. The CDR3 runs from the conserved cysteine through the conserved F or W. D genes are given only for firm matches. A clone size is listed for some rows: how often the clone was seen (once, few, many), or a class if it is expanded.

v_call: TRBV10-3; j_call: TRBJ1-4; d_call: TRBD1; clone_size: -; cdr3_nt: TGTGCCATCAGTGAATCCGGGACAGGGTTTACTAATGAAAAACTGTTTTTT; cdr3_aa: CAISESGTGFTNEKLFF
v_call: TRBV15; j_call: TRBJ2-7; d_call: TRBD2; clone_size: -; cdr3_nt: TGTGCCACCAGCCCACCGGGACTAGCGGGTTACCGCTACGAGCAGTACTTC; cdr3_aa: CATSPPGLAGYRYEQYF
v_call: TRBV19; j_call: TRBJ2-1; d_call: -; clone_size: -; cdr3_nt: TGTGCCAGTAGCCCCCTCGCGGACAATGAGCAGTTCTTC; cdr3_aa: CASSPLADNEQFF
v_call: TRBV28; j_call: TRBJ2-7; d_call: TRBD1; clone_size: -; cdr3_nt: TGTGCCAGCAGGGGGACAGGGAGCTCTTACGAGCAGTACTTC; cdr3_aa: CASRGTGSSYEQYF
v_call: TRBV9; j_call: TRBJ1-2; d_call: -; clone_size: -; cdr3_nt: TGTGCCAGCAGCGTAGGAACAGGGTATGGCTACACCTTC; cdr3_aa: CASSVGTGYGYTF
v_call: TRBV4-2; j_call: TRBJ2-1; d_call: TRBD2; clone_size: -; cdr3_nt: TGTGCCAGCAGCCAAAACGGGGGGTCAACCTACAATGAGCAGTTCTTC; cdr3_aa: CASSQNGGSTYNEQFF
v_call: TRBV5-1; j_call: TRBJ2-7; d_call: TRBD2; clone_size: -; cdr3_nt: TGCGCCAGCAGCACCGGGACTAGCGGGTTCTCCTACGAGCAGTACTTC; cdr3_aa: CASSTGTSGFSYEQYF
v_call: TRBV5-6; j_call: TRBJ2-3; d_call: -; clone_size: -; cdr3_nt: TGTGCCAGCAGTCGCGTAGATACGCAGTATTTT; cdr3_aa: CASSRVDTQYF
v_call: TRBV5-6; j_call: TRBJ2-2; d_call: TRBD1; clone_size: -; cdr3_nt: TGTGCCAGCAGGCCAGGGGGCTTGGCCGGGGAGCTGTTTTTT; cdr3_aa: CASRPGGLAGELFF
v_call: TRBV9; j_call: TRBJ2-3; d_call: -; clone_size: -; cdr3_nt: TGTGCCAGCAGCGTAGATCCCCGGGGAGATACGCAGTATTTT; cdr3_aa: CASSVDPRGDTQYF
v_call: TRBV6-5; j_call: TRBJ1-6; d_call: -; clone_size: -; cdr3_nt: TGTGCCAGCAGTTCAGGACCGCGGGGAGGTTCACCCCTCCACTTT; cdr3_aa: CASSSGPRGGSPLHF
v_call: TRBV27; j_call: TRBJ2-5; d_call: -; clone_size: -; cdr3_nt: TGTGCCAGCAGTACACCCCCAGGGACCCAGTACTTC; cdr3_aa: CASSTPPGTQYF
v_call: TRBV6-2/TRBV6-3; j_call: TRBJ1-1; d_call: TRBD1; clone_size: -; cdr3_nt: TGTGCCAGCAGTAACCCCGGACAGGGGAGCACTGAAGCTTTCTTT; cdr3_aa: CASSNPGQGSTEAFF
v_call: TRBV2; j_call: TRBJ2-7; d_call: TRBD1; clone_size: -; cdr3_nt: TGTGCCAGCACCCTGGGAGGAGGACAGGGGATGAACGAGCAGTACTTC; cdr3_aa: CASTLGGGQGMNEQYF
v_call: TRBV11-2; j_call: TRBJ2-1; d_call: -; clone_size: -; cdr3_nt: TGTGCCAGCAGCTTAGATACGGGTTCCCCTTATCCCTACAATGAGCAGTTCTTC; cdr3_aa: CASSLDTGSPYPYNEQFF
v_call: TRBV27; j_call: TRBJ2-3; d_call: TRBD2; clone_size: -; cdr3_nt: TGTGCCAGCAGGCCCGGGACTAGCGGTTTTGCAGATACGCAGTATTTT; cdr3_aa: CASRPGTSGFADTQYF
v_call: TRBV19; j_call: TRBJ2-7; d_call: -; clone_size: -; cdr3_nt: TGTGCCAGTAGTACGGACAGTTCCTACGAGCAGTACTTC; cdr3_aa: CASSTDSSYEQYF
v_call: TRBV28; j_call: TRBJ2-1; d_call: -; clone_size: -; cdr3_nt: TGTGCCAGCAGGGGGAGCATGGGCGTCTCCTACAATGAGCAGTTCTTC; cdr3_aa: CASRGSMGVSYNEQFF
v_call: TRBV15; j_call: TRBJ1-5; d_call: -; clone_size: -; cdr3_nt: TGTGCCACCAGCAGTTCCTTGGTCCCCCAACAGGCCGCTTTTCAGCATTTT; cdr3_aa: CATSSSLVPQQAAFQHF
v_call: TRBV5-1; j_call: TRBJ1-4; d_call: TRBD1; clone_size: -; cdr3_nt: TGCGCCAGCAGCTTCAGGGGGGATAATGAAAAACTGTTTTTT; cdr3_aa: CASSFRGDNEKLFF
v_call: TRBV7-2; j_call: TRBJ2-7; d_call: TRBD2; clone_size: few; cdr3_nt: TGTGCCAGCAGCTCAGCGGGCACTAGCGGGAGCTACGAGCAGTACTTC; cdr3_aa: CASSSAGTSGSYEQYF
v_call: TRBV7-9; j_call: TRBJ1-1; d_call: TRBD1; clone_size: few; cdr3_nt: TGTGCCAGCAGCTTATCAGGGGGAAGCACTGAAGCTTTCTTT; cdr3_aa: CASSLSGGSTEAFF